This T cell receptor beta chain was documented in a study of beta chain features in type 1 diabetes. Regarding the study as a whole: The study left unresolved whether HLA type influences TCRB rearrangement. Across all four CD4+ subsets, people with type 1 diabetes showed modestly shorter TCRB CDR3s. Researchers caution that PCR might favor shorter templates, equally among patients and controls.

Isolated RNA was reverse transcribed in full, so expressed TCRB transcripts were sequenced. The table came from immunoSEQ multiplex PCR; TCRdb's copy has only in-frame clones and leaves some out. The sample lists approximately 57,000 clones, around 53% occurring once. After removal of 5 bases from V and 4 bases from J, the junction contained 2 bases not matched to a gene. The CDR3 sequence is 16 residues long. Germline V gene lookup returns CDR1 SEHNR and CDR2 FQNEAQ (reference sequence). The sample holds a few counts of this clone. Its antigen is unidentified. The chain carries TRBV7-9 and TRBJ2-2, with TRBD2 matching 15 bases. What was sequenced was Tregs from blood. The sequence came from a woman aged 35 to 49 with type 1 diabetes. CDR3 sequence (DNA): TGTGCCAGCAGCCTGGGACTAGCGGGGGGCACCGGGGAGCTGTTTTTT. Encoded protein: CASSLGLAGGTGELFF.